This TCR beta chain derives from a study of STAT3 mutations in large granular lymphocyte leukemia. Study-wide findings and caveats: In T-cell large granular lymphocyte leukemia, about half of patients showed multiple immunodominant subclonotypes.

Libraries were prepared by immunoSEQ multiplex PCR; TCRdb keeps only in-frame clonotypes and omits some of them. This sample yields about 12,000 clones, of which about 80% are seen a single time; about 51% belongs to the top ten. In the case of this clone: Its cognate antigen is unknown.

The germline V and J ends were trimmed by 1 base and 5 bases, with 11 bases remaining between them. In germline, CDR1 is SGHTA, CDR2 FQGNSA. This CDR3 contains 15 residues. The source of this sequence is a man in his 60s with T-cell large granular lymphocyte leukemia. Some clones in this sample may be carry-over from other donors' samples. Sequencing was carried out using peripheral blood mononuclear cells. This chain uses TRBV7-2 with TRBJ1-4; D is perhaps TRBD1 (5 bases). The CDR3 region has the DNA TGTGCCAGCAGCTTAGTTGGGACGTCGAATGAAAAACTGTTTTTT. Translated: CASSLVGTSNEKLFF.